Listed here is a single T cell receptor (beta chain). The sample belongs to a study of blood T cell repertoires in COVID-19. Study-wide context: T cells, B-cell-depleted T cells, or PBMCs provided the cDNA or gDNA that served as material.

Seattle-derived patients entered the study during active infection and were followed longitudinally. Profiling relied on immunoSEQ multiplex PCR, and the TCRdb table lists in-frame clones only, not all of them. The profile shows 300,000 to 400,000 clones, 85% to 90% of them singletons. V gave up 0 bases and J gave up 7 bases; unmatched junction bases: 8. CDR1 is MNHEY and CDR2 is SVGAGI in the germline V gene. The CDR3 has 15 residues. The sample was peripheral blood. This clonotype was sampled from a woman aged 50 to 60 with COVID-19, enrolled during active disease. The rearrangement uses TRBV6-5 and TRBJ2-7, with TRBD2 identical over 8 bases. The DNA of the CDR3 is TGTGCCAGCAGTTACTCCCGAGGACTAGCTGGAGAGCAGTACTTC. Amino acid sequence: CASSYSRGLAGEQYF.